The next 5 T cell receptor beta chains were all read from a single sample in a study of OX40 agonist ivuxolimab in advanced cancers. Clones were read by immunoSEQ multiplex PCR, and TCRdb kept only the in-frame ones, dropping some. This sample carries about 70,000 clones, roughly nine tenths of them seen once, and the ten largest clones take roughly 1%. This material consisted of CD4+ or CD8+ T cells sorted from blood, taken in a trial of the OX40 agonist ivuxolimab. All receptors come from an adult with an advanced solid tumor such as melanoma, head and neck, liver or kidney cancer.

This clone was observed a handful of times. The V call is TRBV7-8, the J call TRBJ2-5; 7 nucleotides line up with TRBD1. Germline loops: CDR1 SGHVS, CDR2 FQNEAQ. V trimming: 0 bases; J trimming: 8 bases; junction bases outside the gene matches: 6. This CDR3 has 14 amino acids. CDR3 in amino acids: CASSLAEDRPTQYF. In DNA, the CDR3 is TGTGCCAGCAGCTTAGCGGAGGACAGGCCTACCCAGTACTTC.

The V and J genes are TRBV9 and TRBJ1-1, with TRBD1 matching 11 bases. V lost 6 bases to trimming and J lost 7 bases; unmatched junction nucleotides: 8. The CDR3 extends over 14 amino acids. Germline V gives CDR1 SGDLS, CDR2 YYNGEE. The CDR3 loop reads CASTGQGAGGEAFF. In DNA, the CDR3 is TGTGCCAGCACCGGACAGGGGGCCGGGGGTGAAGCTTTCTTT.

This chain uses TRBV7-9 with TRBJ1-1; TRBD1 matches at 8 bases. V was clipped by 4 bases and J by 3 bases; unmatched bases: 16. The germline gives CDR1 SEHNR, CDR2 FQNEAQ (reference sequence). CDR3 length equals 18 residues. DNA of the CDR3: TGTGCCAGCAGCTCCTCATCGAGGGACAGGTTTAAGGACACTGAAGCTTTCTTT. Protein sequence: CASSSSSRDRFKDTEAFF.

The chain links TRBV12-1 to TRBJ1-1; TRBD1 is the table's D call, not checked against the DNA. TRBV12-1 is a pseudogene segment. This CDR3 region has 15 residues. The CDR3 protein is CASSPHRGQGTEAFF. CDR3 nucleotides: TGTGCCAGCAGCCCTCACAGGGGGCAGGGCACTGAAGCTTTCTTT.

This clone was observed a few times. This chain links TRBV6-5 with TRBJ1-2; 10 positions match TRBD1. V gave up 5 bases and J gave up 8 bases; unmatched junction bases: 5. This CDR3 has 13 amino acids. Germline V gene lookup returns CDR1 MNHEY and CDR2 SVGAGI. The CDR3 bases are TGTGCCAGCAGTCGACAGGGGGCGGGGGGCTACACCTTC. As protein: CASSRQGAGGYTF.